This record looks at one T cell receptor beta chain sequence and its context. Germline V lookup: CDR1 SQVTM, CDR2 ANQGSEA. V shed 6 bases and J shed 7 bases, with 15 bases lying between them. The CDR3 is 12 amino acids. One Seattle source followed patients from active infection through their disease course. The data originate from a study of blood T cell repertoires in COVID-19. Looking at the study overall: Sources were T cells, B-cell-depleted T cells, or PBMCs; the material itself was cDNA or gDNA.

The protocol was immunoSEQ multiplex PCR, while the TCRdb copy is restricted to in-frame clones and leaves out a portion. The sample consists of 350,000 to 450,000 clones, over 75% of them appearing once. Sequencing was done on a sample of peripheral blood. This rearrangement joins TRBV29-1 to TRBJ1-1; possibly TRBD1 for D (6 bases). This sequence originates from a woman aged 60-75 years with COVID-19, enrolled during active disease. CDR3 bases: TGCAGCGTCAGGGCAGGGGCATATGAAGCTTTCTTT. Translation: CSVRAGAYEAFF.